The 19 T cell receptor beta chains reported below all come from one sample, sequenced in a study of cytomegalovirus exposure and HLA in healthy donors. Researchers ran the PCR with 60 Vbeta and 13 Jbeta primers. Method: immunoSEQ multiplex PCR; TCRdb's copy keeps in-frame clones and lacks some. The data hold 150,000 to 200,000 clones, with 80% to 85% observed a single time. The specimen sequenced was PBMCs. Every receptor here comes from a man between 45 and 60 years old in good health and CMV-seropositive.

The chain couples TRBV5-1 to TRBJ1-2; D is unclear. The ends were cut back, 0 bases at V and 5 bases at J, with 5 bases in the middle. The CDR3 totals 12 residues. From germline, CDR1 is SGHRS and CDR2 YFSETQ. As DNA, the CDR3 is TGCGCCAGCAGCTTGGAGAGTTATGGCTACACCTTC. Amino acids: CASSLESYGYTF.

The rearrangement joins TRBV19 to TRBJ2-7; D is possibly TRBD2 (5 bases). The CDR3 loop spans 13 amino acids. V was shortened by 2 bases and J by 3 bases, with 8 bases between the two germline ends. Germline-derived CDR1 and CDR2 are LNHDA and SQIVND (reference sequence). This chain's CDR3 is CASSITRDYEQYF. The CDR3 bases are TGTGCCAGTAGTATAACACGGGACTACGAGCAGTACTTC.

The rearrangement links TRBV11-3 to TRBJ2-5; unclear D gene. Trimming took off 3 bases at V and 5 bases at J, with 10 bases between the two ends. Germline CDR1 SGHNT, CDR2 YENEEA. This CDR3 contains 13 residues. CDR3 sequence reads: CASSFGARETQYF. CDR3 nucleotide sequence: TGTGCCAGCAGCTTTGGAGCTAGGGAGACCCAGTACTTC.

The chain recombines TRBV6-5 with TRBJ1-1; unclear D gene. CDR1 and CDR2 from the germline V gene are MNHEY and SVGAGI. Trimming removed 3 bases from V and 0 bases from J, with 11 bases in between. The CDR3 is made up of 15 amino acids. CDR3 in amino acids: CASSYGGLMNTEAFF. The CDR3 nucleotides are TGTGCCAGCAGTTATGGAGGACTCATGAACACTGAAGCTTTCTTT.

J is TRBJ2-2 and V is TRBV9, with 11 bases that match TRBD1. The V gene's germline CDR1 is SGDLS and CDR2 YYNGEE. The V gene end was trimmed by 7 bases and the J gene end by 2 bases; junction bases not matched to a gene: 4. CDR3 length equals 15 residues. The CDR3 sequence is CASAGTGGNTGELFF. The CDR3 nucleotides read TGTGCCAGCGCTGGGACAGGGGGTAACACCGGGGAGCTGTTTTTT.

The V call is TRBV5-1, the J call TRBJ2-2; 8 nucleotides align to TRBD2. This CDR3 comprises 15 residues. V dropped 3 bases and J dropped 2; count of bases not matched to a gene: 3. Germline V gives CDR1 SGHRS, CDR2 YFSETQ. The CDR3 sequence: CASSWSGGNTGELFF. CDR3 nucleotide sequence: TGCGCCAGCAGCTGGAGCGGGGGTAACACCGGGGAGCTGTTTTTT. Complete variable domain (other parts from reference TRBV5-1 and TRBJ2-2): KAGVTQTPRYLIKTRGQQVTLSCSPISGHRSVSWYQQTPGQGLQFLFEYFSETQRNKGNFPGRFSGRQFSNSRSEMNVSTLELGDSALYLCASSWSGGNTGELFFGEGSRLTVL.

The V and J genes are TRBV10-2 and TRBJ2-7, with D maybe TRBD2 (6 bases). The V gene lost 7 bases and the J gene lost 6 bases, with 16 bases spanning the gap. Germline CDR1 and CDR2: WSHSY and SAAADI. The CDR3 consists of 13 residues. In nucleotides, the CDR3 is TGCGCCAGCATTAGCAGTGCCGGGGGCGAGCAGTACTTC. Translated: CASISSAGGEQYF.

This clone was observed a single time. The chain has TRBV5-4 and TRBJ2-3; a weak D match, TRBD2 (6 bases). CDR3 length equals 14 residues. Germline CDR1 reads SGHNT; CDR2 reads YYREEE (reference sequence). Trimming shortened V by 4 bases and J by 4 bases, and 13 bases separated the two germline ends. This chain's CDR3 is CASSPGGEADTQYF. The CDR3 coding sequence is TGTGCCAGCAGCCCAGGAGGGGAGGCAGATACGCAGTATTTT.

Here the CDR3 reads CASSLSGTKDQPQHF. CDR3 bases: TGTGCCAGCAGTTTGTCCGGGACAAAAGATCAGCCCCAGCATTTT. The chain uses TRBV28 and TRBJ1-5; weak D call: TRBD1 (6 bases). Germline assignment: CDR1 MDHEN and CDR2 SYDVKM. The CDR3 sequence is 15 residues long. With 3 bases removed from V and 5 bases from J, the gap between germline ends came to 14 bases.

This chain uses TRBV5-1 with TRBJ2-5; possible D gene TRBD1, 7 bases. This CDR3 is 16 amino acids long. Between the trimmed V and J ends, which lost 4 bases and 5 bases, there was a span of 21 bases. CDR1 and CDR2 (germline): SGHRS, YFSETQ. The CDR3 spells CASSGGLTGLRETQYF. CDR3 nucleotides: TGCGCCAGCAGCGGGGGGTTGACAGGGTTGCGGGAGACCCAGTACTTC. Full variable domain (rest looked up from reference TRBV5-1 and TRBJ2-5): KAGVTQTPRYLIKTRGQQVTLSCSPISGHRSVSWYQQTPGQGLQFLFEYFSETQRNKGNFPGRFSGRQFSNSRSEMNVSTLELGDSALYLCASSGGLTGLRETQYFGPGTRLLVL.

The rearrangement uses TRBV7-2 and TRBJ2-5; TRBD2 might be the D (5 bases). This CDR3 spans 13 amino acids. The V gene's germline CDR1 is SGHTA and CDR2 FQGNSA. V was shortened by 5 bases and J by 3 bases, with 10 bases between the two germline ends. CDR3 coding DNA: TGTGCCAGCAGCAAGGACGGGGAAGAGACCCAGTACTTC. Protein sequence: CASSKDGEETQYF.

The genes are TRBV27 and TRBJ1-1, with 8 bases lining up with TRBD1. Looked up from germline, CDR1 is MNHEY and CDR2 is SMNVEV (reference sequence). The CDR3 is made up of 16 amino acids. V shed 4 bases, J shed 1 base, and the junction held 8 bases outside the gene matches. The DNA for the CDR3 is TGTGCCAGCAGTTACCGGACAGGGACACGGAACACTGAAGCTTTCTTT. This codes for CASSYRTGTRNTEAFF.

This clone was detected only a few times. The chain couples TRBV30 to TRBJ2-7; D remains ambiguous. CDR1 is GTSNPN and CDR2 is SVGIG in the germline V gene (reference sequence). This CDR3 has 13 residues. Trimming stripped 0 bases from V and 4 bases from J, with 10 bases between. CDR3 amino acids: CAWSVGTIYEQYF. The CDR3 DNA reads as TGTGCCTGGAGTGTAGGCACTATTTACGAGCAGTACTTC.

The gene calls are TRBV19 and TRBJ2-5; 7 positions agree with TRBD2. In germline, CDR1 is LNHDA, CDR2 SQIVND (reference sequence). This CDR3 spans 15 amino acids. The J segment lost 1 base and the V segment lost 4 bases, leaving 6 bases of the junction unmatched. The CDR3 bases are TGTGCCAGTAGTACAGGGACTACCCTCCAAGAGACCCAGTACTTC. Translation: CASSTGTTLQETQYF.

In its sample, this clone was seen once. The rearrangement joins TRBV23-1 to TRBJ2-7; TRBD2 agrees at 7 bases. TRBV23-1 is reported as an ORF; its role is uncertain. The V segment lost 8 bases and the J segment 4 bases; nucleotides outside the gene matches: 8. The CDR3 spans 13 residues. The chain's CDR3 is CASGPAGPYEQYF. The CDR3 DNA reads TGCGCCAGCGGACCAGCGGGGCCTTACGAGCAGTACTTC.

V usage is TRBV2 and J usage is TRBJ1-1; D ambiguous. Trimming took off 7 bases at V and 0 bases at J, with 9 bases between the two ends. From germline, CDR1 is SNHLY and CDR2 FYNNEI. The CDR3 runs to 13 residues. The chain's CDR3 is CASTGGMNTEAFF. In nucleotides, the CDR3 is TGTGCCAGCACCGGCGGGATGAACACTGAAGCTTTCTTT. Full variable domain (rest looked up from reference TRBV2 and TRBJ1-1): EPEVTQTPSHQVTQMGQEVILRCVPISNHLYFYWYRQILGQKVEFLVSFYNNEISEKSEIFDDQFSVERPDGSNFTLKIRSTKLEDSAMYFCASTGGMNTEAFFGQGTRLTVV.

The chain employs TRBV11-2 and TRBJ2-2; 7 bases map to TRBD1. Per the germline V gene, CDR1 is SGHAT and CDR2 is FQNNGV. This CDR3 has 15 amino acids. V gave up 4 bases and J gave up 2 bases; unmatched junction bases: 4. The CDR3 region has the DNA TGTGCCAGCAGCTCATACAGGGGAAACACCGGGGAGCTGTTTTTT. As protein: CASSSYRGNTGELFF. Using reference TRBV11-2 and TRBJ2-2 for the parts outside the CDR3, the full variable domain is EAGVAQSPRYKIIEKRQSVAFWCNPISGHATLYWYQQILGQGPKLLIQFQNNGVVDDSQLPKDRFSAERLKGVDSTLKIQPAKLEDSAVYLCASSSYRGNTGELFFGEGSRLTVL.

V gene TRBV5-5 combines with J gene TRBJ1-5; D not resolved. V lost 3 bases and J lost 3, with 10 bases in between. Germline V gene sequence: CDR1 SGHKS, CDR2 YYEKEE (reference sequence). This CDR3 has 14 residues. CDR3 coding DNA: TGTGCCAGCAGCTGGCGGAGTAACAATCAGCCCCAGCATTTT. This encodes CASSWRSNNQPQHF.

This chain uses TRBV30 with TRBJ1-2, with TRBD1 matching over 8 bases. Trimming removed 4 bases from V and 4 bases from J; junction bases left unmatched: 5. This CDR3 spans 13 amino acids. CDR1 GTSNPN and CDR2 SVGIG come from the germline V gene (reference sequence). The CDR3 DNA follows: TGTGCCTGGAATGGACAGGGTCGCTATGGCTACACCTTC. Its protein product is CAWNGQGRYGYTF. The full variable domain, in which reference TRBV30 and TRBJ1-2 provide the parts outside the CDR3, is SQTIHQWPATLVQPVGSPLSLECTVEGTSNPNLYWYRQAAGRGLQLLFYSVGIGQISSEVPQNLSASRPQDRQFILSSKKLLLSDSGFYLCAWNGQGRYGYTFGSGTRLTVV.